The 27 T cell receptor beta chains below come from one sample, sequenced in a study of T cell responses to AZD1222 COVID-19 vaccine. The assay was immunoSEQ multiplex PCR, and TCRdb's table has in-frame clones only and misses some. The table lists around 28,000 clones, about nine tenths of them singletons. Sequencing used peripheral blood, obtained on day 0 of AZD1222 vaccination. These receptors were taken from an adult in good health.

The CDR3 protein is CASSHDGTGVNQPQHF. The CDR3 coding sequence is TGCGCCAGCAGCCACGATGGGACAGGGGTTAATCAGCCCCAGCATTTT. This rearrangement joins TRBV4-1 to TRBJ1-5, with 10 bases fitting TRBD1. Germline CDR1 is MGHRA and CDR2 is YSYEKL. Trimming took 3 bases from V and 4 from J; bases not matched to a gene: 6. The CDR3 consists of 16 residues.

The rearrangement joins TRBV6-1 to TRBJ2-1; 8 nucleotides line up with TRBD1. The length of the CDR3 is 16 residues. The V and J ends lost 0 bases and 8 bases, in that order; junction bases with no gene match: 9. The germline V gene has CDR1 MNHNS and CDR2 SASEGT. The CDR3 DNA follows: TGTGCCAGCAGTGAAGCCCCTGGACAGGGAGGCGATGAGCAGTTCTTC. Protein product: CASSEAPGQGGDEQFF.

The table lists this clone with a count of one. The chain joins TRBV2 to TRBJ1-6; TRBD1 is a possible D gene (6 bases). The CDR3 runs to 14 residues. The germline V gene encodes CDR1 SNHLY and CDR2 FYNNEI. Trimming pared 6 bases from V and 6 bases from J, leaving 12 bases between. The CDR3 DNA sequence: TGTGCCAGCAGAAGGACAGCGGCTAATTCACCCCTCCACTTT. Translation: CASRRTAANSPLHF. Filled out from reference TRBV2 and TRBJ1-6, the complete variable domain reads EPEVTQTPSHQVTQMGQEVILRCVPISNHLYFYWYRQILGQKVEFLVSFYNNEISEKSEIFDDQFSVERPDGSNFTLKIRSTKLEDSAMYFCASRRTAANSPLHFGNGTRLTVT.

The CDR3 DNA reads as TGTGCCAGCAGCTTAGGTCTCCAGGGGGGCTACGAGCAGTACTTC. Translating gives CASSLGLQGGYEQYF. This rearrangement joins TRBV7-6 to TRBJ2-7; D might be TRBD1 (7 bases). This CDR3 comprises 15 residues. CDR1 and CDR2 from the germline V gene are SGHVS and FNYEAQ. The V and J ends lost 1 base and 3 bases respectively, with 13 bases between them. The whole variable domain, remainder taken from reference TRBV7-6 and TRBJ2-7, is GAGVSQSPRYKVTKRGQDVALRCDPISGHVSLYWYRQALGQGPEFLTYFNYEAQQDKSGLPNDRFSAERPEGSISTLTIQRTEQRDSAMYRCASSLGLQGGYEQYFGPGTRLTVT.

The rearrangement links TRBV19 to TRBJ2-2; a possible D gene is TRBD1 (5 bases). Germline loops: CDR1 LNHDA, CDR2 SQIVND (reference sequence). The CDR3 spans 18 residues. V shed 9 bases and J shed 7 bases, with 30 bases lying between them. The CDR3 sequence: CASRAQVGAGRRGGELFF. CDR3 nucleotide sequence: TGTGCCAGCCGGGCCCAAGTAGGGGCAGGGCGAAGAGGCGGGGAGCTGTTTTTT.

V usage is TRBV25-1 and J usage is TRBJ2-7, with D possibly matching TRBD2 (6 bases). Trimming took 7 bases from V and 5 from J, leaving 18 bases between them. Germline CDR1 reads MGHDK; CDR2 reads SYGVNS. This CDR3 has 14 residues. CDR3 residues: CASTDGRKGNEQYF. CDR3 nucleotide sequence: TGTGCCAGCACCGACGGGAGAAAGGGGAACGAGCAGTACTTC.

The chain employs TRBV29-1 and TRBJ2-1, with 13 bases identical to TRBD2. Germline trimming cut 5 bases from V and 5 bases from J; bases unmatched to any gene: 15. The germline gives CDR1 SQVTM, CDR2 ANQGSEA. This CDR3 has 18 amino acids. CDR3 sequence (DNA): TGCAGCGTTTTTACTCAGATTACCGGGACTAGCGGGGACAATGAGCAGTTCTTC. The encoded protein is CSVFTQITGTSGDNEQFF.

The count of this clone is one. This sequence joins TRBV4-1 and TRBJ2-7; 9 nucleotides line up with TRBD2. Germline CDR1 reads MGHRA; CDR2 reads YSYEKL. J was trimmed by 4 bases and V by 6 bases; bases with no gene match: 7. This CDR3 comprises 14 residues. CDR3 sequence: CASRGAGGPYEQYF. CDR3 coding DNA: TGCGCCAGCAGGGGGGCGGGAGGGCCTTACGAGCAGTACTTC.

The chain uses TRBV7-2 and TRBJ2-7, with unresolved D. The CDR3 sequence is 13 residues long. Germline V CDR1 and CDR2: SGHTA, FQGNSA. Trimming stripped 1 base from V and 4 bases from J, with 8 bases between. As DNA, the CDR3 is TGTGCCAGCAGCTTAGTAAAGGGTTACGAGCAGTACTTC. This codes for CASSLVKGYEQYF.

This chain uses TRBV4-1 with TRBJ2-7; a weak D match, TRBD2 (6 bases). CDR3 length equals 18 residues. Germline CDR1 and CDR2: MGHRA and YSYEKL. Trimming took off 1 base at V and 8 bases at J, with 27 bases between the two ends. The CDR3 loop reads CASSQGLLARREKVQQYF. CDR3 bases: TGCGCCAGCAGCCAAGGATTGCTTGCGCGTCGGGAGAAAGTGCAGCAGTACTTC.

This chain joins TRBV2 and TRBJ1-4; no clear D gene. CDR1 is SNHLY, CDR2 FYNNEI, per germline. This CDR3 spans 13 amino acids. Trimming stripped 7 bases from V and 7 bases from J, with 13 bases between. CDR3 coding DNA: TGTGCCAGCACTAACGACGGGGTTGAAAAACTGTTTTTT. Translated: CASTNDGVEKLFF.

This clone occurred a few times. The chain combines TRBV4-1 with TRBJ1-5; 8 positions agree with TRBD1. CDR1 and CDR2 from the germline V gene are MGHRA and YSYEKL. CDR3 size: 15 residues. With V trimmed by 4 bases and J by 7 bases, 9 bases remained unmatched. CDR3 nucleotides: TGCGCCAGCAGCCGTACGACAGGGGAGTGGCAGCCCCAGCATTTT. Translating it yields CASSRTTGEWQPQHF.

The rearrangement uses TRBV10-3 and TRBJ2-7, with 8 bases lining up with TRBD1. The length of the CDR3 is 14 residues. V lost 6 bases to trimming and J lost 5 bases; unmatched junction nucleotides: 9. Germline CDR1 ENHRY, CDR2 SYGVKD. CDR3: CAIRETGQGNEQYF. The DNA of the CDR3 is TGTGCCATCAGAGAGACAGGACAGGGCAACGAGCAGTACTTC.

This clone was detected once. V usage is TRBV19 and J usage is TRBJ2-3; no firm D call. The CDR3 contains 11 residues. V lost 4 bases and J lost 6, with 5 bases in between. Germline loops: CDR1 LNHDA, CDR2 SQIVND (reference sequence). CDR3 amino acids: CASSKGDTQYF. CDR3 in DNA: TGTGCCAGTAGTAAAGGGGATACGCAGTATTTT.

In the case of this clone: At one boundary the junction diverges from the germline segment, which might be a read error. V gene TRBV7-2 combines with J gene TRBJ2-7, with D possibly matching TRBD2 (6 bases). The CDR3 runs to 11 residues. CDR1 and CDR2 from the germline V gene are SGHTA and FQGNSA. The CDR3 coding sequence is TGTGCCAGCAGCTTAGGGTTAAGAGCGGGCTTC. Protein product: CASSLGLRAGF.

V is TRBV3-1 (or the pseudogene TRBV3-2) and J is TRBJ2-2, with D uncertain. Looked up from germline, CDR1 is LGHDT and CDR2 is YNNKEL (reference sequence). The CDR3 sequence is 12 residues long. Trimming removed 2 bases from V and 7 bases from J, with 5 bases in between. The CDR3 here is CASSQWGGELFF. The CDR3 DNA is TGTGCCAGCAGCCAATGGGGCGGGGAGCTGTTTTTT.

The chain links TRBV30 to TRBJ2-7, with D unresolved. Per germline, CDR1 GTSNPN and CDR2 SVGIG (reference sequence). Deletions cut 8 bases from V and 5 bases from J, with 22 bases between. There are 14 residues in the CDR3. The CDR3 coding sequence is TGTGCCGCCTGGAGTGTAAGTTTACTGAACGAGCAGTACTTC. It specifies CAAWSVSLLNEQYF.

The J gene is TRBJ1-2, the V gene TRBV5-8, with a tentative D call TRBD1 (6 bases). CDR1 and CDR2 (germline): SGHTS, YDEGEE. This CDR3 has 14 residues. The germline V and J ends were trimmed by 5 bases and 8 bases, with 19 bases remaining between them. CDR3 region: CASSRSGTTAGYTF. As DNA, the CDR3 is TGTGCCAGCAGTCGATCCGGGACAACGGCGGGCTACACCTTC.

The gene calls are TRBV29-1 and TRBJ1-2; D is possibly TRBD1 (6 bases). From germline, CDR1 is SQVTM and CDR2 ANQGSEA. This CDR3 spans 12 amino acids. The V end was cut by 4 bases, the J end by 3 bases, with 9 bases between. The CDR3 is CSVASGDYGYTF. In DNA form, the CDR3 reads TGCAGCGTTGCCTCAGGGGACTATGGCTACACCTTC.

The J gene is TRBJ1-2, the V gene TRBV5-1; D is possibly TRBD1 (6 bases). The CDR3 runs to 12 residues. Germline-derived CDR1 and CDR2 are SGHRS and YFSETQ. V lost 4 bases and J 4 bases, leaving 8 bases between the germline ends. The CDR3 sequence is CASSKDSYGYTF. The DNA of the CDR3 is TGCGCCAGCAGCAAGGACAGCTATGGCTACACCTTC.

This chain uses TRBV18 with TRBJ1-3; TRBD1 matches 8 bases. V was pared by 8 bases and J by 0 bases, with 6 bases of the junction left unmatched. Germline lookup yields CDR1 KGHSH and CDR2 LQKENI. The CDR3 has 15 amino acids. As DNA, the CDR3 is TGTGCCAGCCTAGACAGGGGCCTCTCTGGAAACACCATATATTTT. Its translation: CASLDRGLSGNTIYF. Full variable domain (rest looked up from reference TRBV18 and TRBJ1-3): NAGVMQNPRHLVRRRGQEARLRCSPMKGHSHVYWYRQLPEEGLKFMVYLQKENIIDESGMPKERFSAEFPKEGPSILRIQQVVRGDSAAYFCASLDRGLSGNTIYFGEGSWLTVV.

The chain is built from TRBV9 and TRBJ1-4; tentatively, D is TRBD1 (6 bases). The CDR3 loop spans 15 amino acids. CDR1 is SGDLS, CDR2 YYNGEE, per germline. V was clipped by 0 bases and J by 6 bases, with 12 bases between them. CDR3 coding DNA: TGTGCCAGCAGCGTAGGGGCAGGGGCATATGAAAAACTGTTTTTT. Translated, it gives CASSVGAGAYEKLFF.

This chain joins TRBV18 and TRBJ2-7; no definite D call. Germline CDR1 and CDR2: KGHSH and LQKENI. Between the trimmed V and J ends, which lost 3 bases and 0 bases, there was a span of 6 bases. This CDR3 is 13 amino acids long. The CDR3 sequence: CASSPDVSYEQYF. Written as DNA, the CDR3 is TGTGCCAGCTCACCGGACGTCTCCTACGAGCAGTACTTC.

This sequence joins TRBV6-5 and TRBJ1-5, with 10 positions matching TRBD1. The CDR3 runs 14 residues. The trim removed 6 bases at V and 5 bases at J, leaving 4 bases unmatched. The germline CDR1 and CDR2 sequences are MNHEY and SVGAGI. CDR3 nucleotides: TGTGCCAGCAGGAGAGGACAGGGGGATCAGCCCCAGCATTTT. Protein sequence: CASRRGQGDQPQHF.

The chain's CDR3 is CASSFPKLGQGTATNEKLFF. CDR3 sequence (DNA): TGTGCCAGCAGCTTCCCCAAGCTCGGACAGGGGACGGCAACTAATGAAAAACTGTTTTTT. The chain carries TRBV7-6 and TRBJ1-4; TRBD1 matches 9 bases. Germline lookup yields CDR1 SGHVS and CDR2 FNYEAQ. V shed 3 bases and J 0 bases; nucleotides not matched to a gene: 14. The CDR3 has 20 amino acids.

This clone appeared once. The V call is TRBV6-5, the J call TRBJ2-7, with TRBD1 matching over 9 bases. Trimming at V came to 0 bases and at J to 4 bases, leaving 4 bases not matched to a gene. CDR1 is MNHEY and CDR2 is SVGAGI in the germline V gene. The CDR3 has 15 residues. The CDR3 region is CASSYSGQGYYEQYF. DNA of the CDR3: TGTGCCAGCAGTTACTCGGGACAGGGTTATTACGAGCAGTACTTC.

The chain is built from TRBV30 and TRBJ1-4, with D possibly matching TRBD1 (5 bases). Trimming cost V 0 bases and J 6 bases, with 14 bases left between them. Germline loops: CDR1 GTSNPN, CDR2 SVGIG (reference sequence). This CDR3 is built from 15 residues. The CDR3 here is CAWSVTTATYEKLFF. The CDR3 DNA reads TGTGCCTGGAGTGTTACGACAGCTACTTATGAAAAACTGTTTTTT.